This is a list of T cell receptor beta chains from one sample in a study of T cell changes during pregnancy in multiple sclerosis. The data were produced by immunoSEQ multiplex PCR, yet TCRdb's version contains in-frame clones alone and is incomplete. The sample lists 84,000 or so clones, 94% occurring once. Sequencing used peripheral blood, obtained in the third trimester of pregnancy. These receptors were taken from a female donor with multiple sclerosis, enrolled in a pregnancy study. Both conserved end residues are part of each CDR3. A D gene is named only where the DNA matches it firmly. Expanded clones are given a class, and other clones once, few, many or no size at all.

clone_size: NA; cdr3_length: 14; v_call: TRBV29-1; j_call: TRBJ2-2; d_call: TRBD2; cdr3_nt: TGCAGCGTCCTCGGGGGGGGCCACACCGGGGAGCTGTTTTTT; cdr3_aa: CSVLGGGHTGELFF
clone_size: NA; cdr3_length: 14; v_call: TRBV4-1; j_call: TRBJ1-5; d_call: TRBD1; cdr3_nt: TGCGCCAGCAGCCAAGAAACAGGGGATCAGCCCCAGCATTTT; cdr3_aa: CASSQETGDQPQHF
clone_size: NA; cdr3_length: 13; v_call: TRBV6-6; j_call: TRBJ2-5; d_call: TRBD1; cdr3_nt: TGTGCCAGCAGGCGACAGGGGGAAGAGACCCAGTACTTC; cdr3_aa: CASRRQGEETQYF
clone_size: NA; cdr3_length: 14; v_call: TRBV6-1; j_call: TRBJ2-7; d_call: TRBD1; cdr3_nt: TGTGCCAGCAGGGCAGGGGGCTCCCCCTACGAGCAGTACTTC; cdr3_aa: CASRAGGSPYEQYF
clone_size: NA; cdr3_length: 12; v_call: TRBV29-1; j_call: TRBJ1-1; d_call: NA; cdr3_nt: TGCAGCGTTGGGGGGCTAGGCACTGAAGCTTTCTTT; cdr3_aa: CSVGGLGTEAFF
clone_size: NA; cdr3_length: 14; v_call: TRBV11-2; j_call: TRBJ2-7; d_call: TRBD1; cdr3_nt: TGTGCCAGCAGCTTCGACAGGGTGCGCTACGAGCAGTACTTC; cdr3_aa: CASSFDRVRYEQYF
clone_size: NA; cdr3_length: 13; v_call: TRBV29-1; j_call: TRBJ2-7; d_call: TRBD1; cdr3_nt: TGCAGCGTTTCAGGGGGCGCCTCCTACGAGCAGTACTTC; cdr3_aa: CSVSGGASYEQYF
clone_size: NA; cdr3_length: 14; v_call: TRBV5-5; j_call: TRBJ1-1; d_call: NA; cdr3_nt: TGTGCCAGCAGCCTAACCCCGGGGGACACTGAAGCTTTCTTT; cdr3_aa: CASSLTPGDTEAFF
clone_size: NA; cdr3_length: 16; v_call: TRBV11-2; j_call: TRBJ1-2; d_call: TRBD1; cdr3_nt: TGTGCCAGCAGAGGGACAGGGGGCGCGTCCGACTATGGCTACACCTTC; cdr3_aa: CASRGTGGASDYGYTF
clone_size: NA; cdr3_length: 11; v_call: TRBV7-9; j_call: TRBJ2-7; d_call: NA; cdr3_nt: TGTGCCAGCAGCTTCGGTGACGAGCAGTACTTC; cdr3_aa: CASSFGDEQYF
clone_size: once; cdr3_length: 14; v_call: TRBV7-9; j_call: TRBJ2-5; d_call: NA; cdr3_nt: TGTGCCAGCAGCTTAGATGGCAGGGGTGAGACCCAGTACTTC; cdr3_aa: CASSLDGRGETQYF
clone_size: NA; cdr3_length: 13; v_call: TRBV28; j_call: TRBJ1-1; d_call: NA; cdr3_nt: TGTGCCAGCAGTCCACACCTGAACACTGAAGCTTTCTTT; cdr3_aa: CASSPHLNTEAFF
clone_size: NA; cdr3_length: 14; v_call: TRBV30; j_call: TRBJ2-3; d_call: TRBD2; cdr3_nt: TGTGCCTGGAGTTTAGGACTAGCGTGGGATACGCAGTATTTT; cdr3_aa: CAWSLGLAWDTQYF
clone_size: NA; cdr3_length: 15; v_call: TRBV7-9; j_call: TRBJ2-1; d_call: TRBD2; cdr3_nt: TGTGCCAGCAGCTTAGATTGGCGGGAGACCGATGAGCAGTTCTTC; cdr3_aa: CASSLDWRETDEQFF
clone_size: once; cdr3_length: 15; v_call: TRBV19; j_call: TRBJ2-7; d_call: NA; cdr3_nt: TGTGCCAGTAGTATCGGCTCGGCCGCGGGTTACGAGCAGTACTTC; cdr3_aa: CASSIGSAAGYEQYF
clone_size: NA; cdr3_length: 13; v_call: TRBV4-1; j_call: TRBJ2-1; d_call: TRBD2; cdr3_nt: TGCGCCAGCAGCCACGGAGCGGGAGGAGTCCACTTCTTC; cdr3_aa: CASSHGAGGVHFF
clone_size: NA; cdr3_length: 16; v_call: TRBV2; j_call: TRBJ2-3; d_call: NA; cdr3_nt: TGTGCCAGCATTTTGTCGGAGGGAGTGGTAGGAGATACGCAGTATTTT; cdr3_aa: CASILSEGVVGDTQYF
clone_size: once; cdr3_length: 12; v_call: TRBV5-5; j_call: TRBJ2-1; d_call: NA; cdr3_nt: TGTTCGGGGGCGGGAGTAGACAATGAGCAGTTCTTC; cdr3_aa: CSGAGVDNEQFF
clone_size: NA; cdr3_length: 15; v_call: TRBV5-1; j_call: TRBJ2-1; d_call: TRBD2; cdr3_nt: TGCGCCAGCAGCCTCGGGACTAGCGGGAGGAATGAGCAGTTCTTC; cdr3_aa: CASSLGTSGRNEQFF
clone_size: NA; cdr3_length: 14; v_call: TRBV27; j_call: TRBJ2-7; d_call: TRBD1; cdr3_nt: TGTGCCAGCAGACTGACAGGGGGCGCCTACGAGCAGTACTTC; cdr3_aa: CASRLTGGAYEQYF
clone_size: NA; cdr3_length: 15; v_call: TRBV2; j_call: TRBJ2-2; d_call: NA; cdr3_nt: TGTGCCAGCAGTGAAACCAGGGGTCAAGCCGGGGAGCTGTTTTTT; cdr3_aa: CASSETRGQAGELFF
clone_size: NA; cdr3_length: 16; v_call: TRBV19; j_call: TRBJ2-7; d_call: TRBD1; cdr3_nt: TGTGCCAGTAGTAGAAGACAGGGTGTGTTGTCCTACGAGCAGTACTTC; cdr3_aa: CASSRRQGVLSYEQYF
clone_size: NA; cdr3_length: 12; v_call: TRBV5-4; j_call: TRBJ2-7; d_call: NA; cdr3_nt: TGTGCCAGCAGCTTGTCGGGGTACGAGCAGTACTTC; cdr3_aa: CASSLSGYEQYF
clone_size: NA; cdr3_length: 14; v_call: TRBV29-1; j_call: TRBJ2-5; d_call: TRBD1; cdr3_nt: TGCAGCGTTGTCCCTGGACAGGGACAAGAGACCCAGTACTTC; cdr3_aa: CSVVPGQGQETQYF
clone_size: NA; cdr3_length: 14; v_call: TRBV5-6; j_call: TRBJ1-5; d_call: NA; cdr3_nt: TGTGCCAGCAGCTTAGGGGTTTCGCTTCAGCCCCAGCATTTT; cdr3_aa: CASSLGVSLQPQHF
clone_size: NA; cdr3_length: 16; v_call: TRBV2; j_call: TRBJ2-2; d_call: TRBD1; cdr3_nt: TGTGCCAGCAGTGAGGGGGACAGGGGAAACACCGGGGAGCTGTTTTTT; cdr3_aa: CASSEGDRGNTGELFF
clone_size: NA; cdr3_length: 18; v_call: TRBV19; j_call: TRBJ2-5; d_call: TRBD2; cdr3_nt: TGTGCCAGTAGTGTAAAGGGGACTAGCGGGAGGAGTGGAGAGACCCAGTACTTC; cdr3_aa: CASSVKGTSGRSGETQYF
clone_size: NA; cdr3_length: 18; v_call: TRBV7-9; j_call: TRBJ2-6; d_call: NA; cdr3_nt: TGTGCCAGCAGCCGAGGGACTGCCAACGGATGGCGGGCCAACGTCCTGACTTTC; cdr3_aa: CASSRGTANGWRANVLTF
clone_size: NA; cdr3_length: 17; v_call: TRBV28; j_call: TRBJ2-2; d_call: TRBD2; cdr3_nt: TGTGCCAAAACTAGGTATCCGGGACTAGCGAACACCGGGGAGCTGTTTTTT; cdr3_aa: CAKTRYPGLANTGELFF
clone_size: few; cdr3_length: 17; v_call: TRBV30; j_call: TRBJ2-1; d_call: TRBD2; cdr3_nt: TGTGCCTGGAGTGATTCTAGCGGGGTTACCATCTACAATGAGCAGTTCTTC; cdr3_aa: CAWSDSSGVTIYNEQFF
clone_size: NA; cdr3_length: 14; v_call: TRBV5-1; j_call: TRBJ2-2; d_call: NA; cdr3_nt: TGCGCCAGCAGCTTGGAAGGGAGTGCCGGGGAGCTGTTTTTT; cdr3_aa: CASSLEGSAGELFF
clone_size: NA; cdr3_length: 15; v_call: TRBV14; j_call: TRBJ1-2; d_call: NA; cdr3_nt: TGTGCCAGCAGCCAAGATGTCTGGGGCGCCTATGGCTACACCTTC; cdr3_aa: CASSQDVWGAYGYTF
clone_size: NA; cdr3_length: 17; v_call: TRBV18; j_call: TRBJ1-1; d_call: TRBD1; cdr3_nt: TGTGCCAGCTCACATGGACAGGGGCTTATCCTGAACACTGAAGCTTTCTTT; cdr3_aa: CASSHGQGLILNTEAFF
clone_size: NA; cdr3_length: 12; v_call: TRBV11-2; j_call: TRBJ2-1; d_call: NA; cdr3_nt: TGTGCCAGCAGCTTAGACGGCAATGAGCAGTTCTTC; cdr3_aa: CASSLDGNEQFF
clone_size: NA; cdr3_length: 15; v_call: TRBV28; j_call: TRBJ1-1; d_call: NA; cdr3_nt: TGTGCCAGCAGTTATCGGGGGGCACTGAACACTGAAGCTTTCTTT; cdr3_aa: CASSYRGALNTEAFF
clone_size: NA; cdr3_length: 15; v_call: TRBV2; j_call: TRBJ2-1; d_call: TRBD2; cdr3_nt: TGTGCCGCCCAGGGCGGGACTAGCGTCTACAATGAGCAGTTCTTC; cdr3_aa: CAAQGGTSVYNEQFF
clone_size: NA; cdr3_length: 13; v_call: TRBV5-1; j_call: TRBJ2-1; d_call: TRBD1; cdr3_nt: TGCGCCAGCAGCTTGGACAGGGGCAATGAGCAGTTCTTC; cdr3_aa: CASSLDRGNEQFF
clone_size: NA; cdr3_length: 13; v_call: TRBV6-5; j_call: TRBJ1-5; d_call: NA; cdr3_nt: TGTGCCAGCAGTTGGGCCCTAAATCAGCCCCAGCATTTT; cdr3_aa: CASSWALNQPQHF
clone_size: NA; cdr3_length: 16; v_call: TRBV11-2; j_call: TRBJ2-6; d_call: NA; cdr3_nt: TGTGCCAGCAGCTCCCTCAGGGCGCCTGGGGCCAACGTCCTGACTTTC; cdr3_aa: CASSSLRAPGANVLTF
clone_size: NA; cdr3_length: 17; v_call: TRBV7-2; j_call: TRBJ2-7; d_call: TRBD2; cdr3_nt: TGTGCCAGCAGCTTCAGAATAGCGGGAGGAGGATCCTACGAGCAGTACTTC; cdr3_aa: CASSFRIAGGGSYEQYF
clone_size: NA; cdr3_length: 13; v_call: TRBV29-1; j_call: TRBJ2-5; d_call: TRBD2; cdr3_nt: TGCAGCGGACGGGGGGACCTCCAAGAGACCCAGTACTTC; cdr3_aa: CSGRGDLQETQYF
clone_size: NA; cdr3_length: 16; v_call: TRBV11-2; j_call: TRBJ2-5; d_call: NA; cdr3_nt: TGTGCCAGCAGCTTAGGAGTCCTGAACCCACAAGAGACCCAGTACTTC; cdr3_aa: CASSLGVLNPQETQYF
clone_size: NA; cdr3_length: 14; v_call: TRBV27; j_call: TRBJ1-4; d_call: NA; cdr3_nt: TGTGCCAGCAGTTTTGGGAGGGTCGGCGAAAAACTGTTTTTT; cdr3_aa: CASSFGRVGEKLFF
clone_size: NA; cdr3_length: 15; v_call: TRBV6-1; j_call: TRBJ2-3; d_call: TRBD1; cdr3_nt: TGTGCCAGCAGTGCCGGGACAGGGGGCGCAGATACGCAGTATTTT; cdr3_aa: CASSAGTGGADTQYF
clone_size: NA; cdr3_length: 15; v_call: TRBV27; j_call: TRBJ1-3; d_call: TRBD1; cdr3_nt: TGTGCCAGCAGTTCGTGGACAGGCCGTGGAAACACCATATATTTT; cdr3_aa: CASSSWTGRGNTIYF
clone_size: NA; cdr3_length: 14; v_call: TRBV2; j_call: TRBJ2-1; d_call: TRBD2; cdr3_nt: TGTGCCAGCAGTGTTGGGGGAGGGGAATATGAGCAGTTCTTC; cdr3_aa: CASSVGGGEYEQFF
clone_size: NA; cdr3_length: 13; v_call: TRBV27; j_call: TRBJ1-3; d_call: TRBD1; cdr3_nt: TGTGTGACAGGGTCGACCTCTGGAAACACCATATATTTT; cdr3_aa: CVTGSTSGNTIYF
clone_size: NA; cdr3_length: 15; v_call: TRBV27; j_call: TRBJ1-1; d_call: NA; cdr3_nt: TGTGCCAGCAGTTTCCGAAGGGGGGGATCCACTGAAGCTTTCTTT; cdr3_aa: CASSFRRGGSTEAFF
clone_size: NA; cdr3_length: 12; v_call: TRBV21-1; j_call: TRBJ2-1; d_call: NA; cdr3_nt: TGTGCCAGCAGCACTACCTACGGTGAGCAGTTCTTC; cdr3_aa: CASSTTYGEQFF
clone_size: NA; cdr3_length: 14; v_call: TRBV2; j_call: TRBJ2-3; d_call: NA; cdr3_nt: TGTGCCAGCAGTGGGACAGTTAGCACAGATACGCAGTATTTT; cdr3_aa: CASSGTVSTDTQYF
clone_size: NA; cdr3_length: 16; v_call: TRBV6-6; j_call: TRBJ2-3; d_call: TRBD1; cdr3_nt: TGTGCCAGCAGACACGGGGGACAGGGGGACACAGATACGCAGTATTTT; cdr3_aa: CASRHGGQGDTDTQYF
clone_size: NA; cdr3_length: 15; v_call: TRBV14; j_call: TRBJ2-1; d_call: NA; cdr3_nt: TGTGCCAGCAGCCCCGAGGCTGCCAGGGGCAATGAGCAGTTCTTC; cdr3_aa: CASSPEAARGNEQFF
clone_size: NA; cdr3_length: 15; v_call: TRBV5-6; j_call: TRBJ2-7; d_call: TRBD2; cdr3_nt: TGTGCCAGCAGCTTTCTCGCGGGAGGGTTAAACGAGCAGTACTTC; cdr3_aa: CASSFLAGGLNEQYF
clone_size: once; cdr3_length: 16; v_call: TRBV7-9; j_call: TRBJ1-1; d_call: TRBD1; cdr3_nt: TGTGCCAGCAGCTCCCGGGACAGGGGCATGAACACTGAAGCTTTCTTT; cdr3_aa: CASSSRDRGMNTEAFF
clone_size: NA; cdr3_length: 15; v_call: TRBV28; j_call: TRBJ2-6; d_call: NA; cdr3_nt: TGTGCCAGCAGTTTTGCGGCACCCGGGGCCAACGTCCTGACTTTC; cdr3_aa: CASSFAAPGANVLTF